The text below deals with one TCR beta chain. This sample was included in a study of T cell responses to AZD1222 COVID-19 vaccine. Data came from immunoSEQ multiplex PCR; TCRdb stores just in-frame clones and leaves some out. The data show roughly 180,000 clones, 91% seen once. The germline gives CDR1 SQVTM, CDR2 ANQGSEA. V shed 6 bases and J 3 bases; nucleotides not matched to a gene: 6. The CDR3 contains 15 residues. The specimen was peripheral blood, collected 28 days after the second AZD1222 dose. This TCR derives from an adult who received the AZD1222 COVID-19 vaccine. The V and J genes are TRBV29-1 and TRBJ2-1, with 12 nucleotides matching TRBD2. The CDR3 loop is CSVAGLAGYYNEQFF. DNA of the CDR3: TGCAGCGTCGCCGGACTAGCGGGATACTACAATGAGCAGTTCTTC.